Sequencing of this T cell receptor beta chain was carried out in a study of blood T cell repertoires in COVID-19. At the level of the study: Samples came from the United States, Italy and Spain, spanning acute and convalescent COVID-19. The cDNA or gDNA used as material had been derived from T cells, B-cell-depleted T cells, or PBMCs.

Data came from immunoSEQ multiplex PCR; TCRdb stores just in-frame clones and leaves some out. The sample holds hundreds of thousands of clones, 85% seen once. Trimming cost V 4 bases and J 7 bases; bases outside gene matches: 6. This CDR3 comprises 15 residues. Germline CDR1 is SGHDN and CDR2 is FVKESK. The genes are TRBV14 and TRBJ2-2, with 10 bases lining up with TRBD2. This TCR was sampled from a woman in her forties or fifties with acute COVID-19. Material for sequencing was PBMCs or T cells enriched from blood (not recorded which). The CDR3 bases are TGTGCCAGCAGCCGATCCGGGACTAGCGTCGGGGAGCTGTTTTTT. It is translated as CASSRSGTSVGELFF.